This TCR beta chain was recorded in a study of blood T cell repertoires in COVID-19. For the study at large: The United States, Italy and Spain provided the acute and convalescent COVID-19 samples.

TCRdb keeps only in-frame clones here, not all; method: immunoSEQ multiplex PCR. The table includes 120,000 to 150,000 clones, 90% detected once. The germline V and J ends were trimmed by 4 bases and 5 bases, with 19 bases remaining between them. The CDR3 is 15 amino acids. CDR1 and CDR2 from the germline V gene are SGHNT and YYREEE (reference sequence). The rearrangement links TRBV5-4 to TRBJ2-7; D possibly corresponds to TRBD2 (5 bases). Sequenced sample: peripheral blood. The source is a woman older than 75 with acute or convalescent COVID-19. CDR3 in amino acids: CASSPYRGSAHEQYF. Here the CDR3 DNA reads TGTGCCAGCAGCCCATATAGAGGGTCCGCACACGAGCAGTACTTC.